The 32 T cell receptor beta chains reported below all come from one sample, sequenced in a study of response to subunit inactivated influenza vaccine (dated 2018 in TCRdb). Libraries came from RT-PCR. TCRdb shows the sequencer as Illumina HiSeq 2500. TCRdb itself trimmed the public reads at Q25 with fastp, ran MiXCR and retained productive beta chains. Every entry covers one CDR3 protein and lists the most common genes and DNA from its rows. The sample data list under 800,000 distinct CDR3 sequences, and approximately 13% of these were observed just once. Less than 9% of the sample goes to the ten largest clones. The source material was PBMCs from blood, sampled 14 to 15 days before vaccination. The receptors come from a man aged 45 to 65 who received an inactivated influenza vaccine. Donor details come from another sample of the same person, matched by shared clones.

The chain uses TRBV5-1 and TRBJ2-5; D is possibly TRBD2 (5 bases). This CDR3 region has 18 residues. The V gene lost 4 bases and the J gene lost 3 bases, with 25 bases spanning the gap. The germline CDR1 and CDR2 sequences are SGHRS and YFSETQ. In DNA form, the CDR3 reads TGCGCCAGCAGCCCGGGGATTTATAACAGCGGAGCGAAAGAGACCCAGTACTTC. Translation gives CASSPGIYNSGAKETQYF.

CDR3 amino acids: CASSLKRSYNEQFF. The CDR3 bases are TGTGCCAGCAGCCTCAAGCGGTCCTACAATGAGCAGTTCTTC. V usage is TRBV12-3 or TRBV12-4 and J usage is TRBJ2-1; weak D call: TRBD2 (5 bases). The V end was cut by 6 bases, the J end by 1 base, with 10 bases between. The CDR3 totals 14 residues.

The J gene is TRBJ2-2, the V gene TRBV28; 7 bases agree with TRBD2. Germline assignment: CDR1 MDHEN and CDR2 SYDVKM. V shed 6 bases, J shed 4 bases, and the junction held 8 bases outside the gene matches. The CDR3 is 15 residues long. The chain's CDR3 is CASRGGNTGTGELFF. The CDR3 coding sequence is TGTGCCAGCAGGGGGGGGAATACGGGCACCGGGGAGCTGTTTTTT.

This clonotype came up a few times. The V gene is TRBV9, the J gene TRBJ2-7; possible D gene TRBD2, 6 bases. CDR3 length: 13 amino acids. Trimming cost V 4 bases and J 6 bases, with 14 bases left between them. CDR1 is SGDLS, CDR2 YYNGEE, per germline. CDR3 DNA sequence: TGTGCCAGCAGCATCGGGGAGGAGAGCGAGCAGTACTTC. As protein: CASSIGEESEQYF.

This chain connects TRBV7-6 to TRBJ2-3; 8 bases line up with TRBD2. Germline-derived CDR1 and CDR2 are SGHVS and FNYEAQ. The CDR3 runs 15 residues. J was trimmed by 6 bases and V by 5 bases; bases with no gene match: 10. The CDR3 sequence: CASSGSSGGTDTQYF. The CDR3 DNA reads TGTGCCAGCAGCGGGTCCAGCGGGGGTACGGATACGCAGTATTTT.

CDR3 sequence (DNA): TGTGCCAGCAGTTATGGACAGCGCAATTCACCCCTCCACTTT. Translation: CASSYGQRNSPLHF. The V gene is TRBV7-2, the J gene TRBJ1-6; D is perhaps TRBD1 (6 bases). V lost 6 bases, J lost 7 bases, and 13 bases lay in between. This CDR3 has 14 residues. Germline V gene data show CDR1 as SGHTA and CDR2 as FQGNSA.

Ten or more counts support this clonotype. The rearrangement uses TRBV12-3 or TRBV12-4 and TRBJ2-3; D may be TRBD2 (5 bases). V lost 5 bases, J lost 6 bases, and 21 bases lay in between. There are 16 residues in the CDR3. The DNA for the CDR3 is TGTGCCAGCAGTCCCCTTCCCGGAGGTCCTGGGGATACGCAGTATTTT. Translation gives CASSPLPGGPGDTQYF.

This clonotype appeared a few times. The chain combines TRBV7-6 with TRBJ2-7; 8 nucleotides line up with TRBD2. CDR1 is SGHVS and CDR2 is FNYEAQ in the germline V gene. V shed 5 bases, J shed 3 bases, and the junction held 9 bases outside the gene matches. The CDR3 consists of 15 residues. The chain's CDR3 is CASSEGYGTSYEQYF. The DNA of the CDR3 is TGTGCCAGCAGCGAAGGATACGGGACTAGCTACGAGCAGTACTTC.

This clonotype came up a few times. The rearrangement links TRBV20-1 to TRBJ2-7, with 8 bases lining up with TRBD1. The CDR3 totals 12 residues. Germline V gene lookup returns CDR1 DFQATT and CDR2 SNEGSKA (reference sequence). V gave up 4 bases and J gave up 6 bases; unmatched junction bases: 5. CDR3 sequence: CSATRQGSEQYF. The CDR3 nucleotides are TGCAGTGCTACAAGACAGGGGTCCGAGCAGTACTTC.

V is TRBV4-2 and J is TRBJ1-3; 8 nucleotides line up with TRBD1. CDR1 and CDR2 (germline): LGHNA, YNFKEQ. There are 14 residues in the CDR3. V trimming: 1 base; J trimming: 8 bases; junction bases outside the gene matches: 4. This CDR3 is CASSQVTGEDTIYF. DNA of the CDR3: TGTGCCAGCAGCCAAGTGACAGGGGAGGACACCATATATTTT.

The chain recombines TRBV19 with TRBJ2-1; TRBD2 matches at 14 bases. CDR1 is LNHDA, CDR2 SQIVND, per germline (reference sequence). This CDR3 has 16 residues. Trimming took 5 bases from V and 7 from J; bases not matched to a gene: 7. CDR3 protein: CASSVGLAGGGNEQFF. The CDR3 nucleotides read TGTGCCAGTAGTGTCGGACTAGCGGGGGGCGGAAATGAGCAGTTCTTC.

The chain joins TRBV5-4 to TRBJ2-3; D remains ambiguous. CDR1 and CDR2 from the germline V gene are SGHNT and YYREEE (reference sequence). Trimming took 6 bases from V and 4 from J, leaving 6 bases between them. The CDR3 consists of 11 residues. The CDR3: CASTFADTQYF. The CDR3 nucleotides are TGTGCCAGCACCTTTGCAGATACGCAGTATTTT.

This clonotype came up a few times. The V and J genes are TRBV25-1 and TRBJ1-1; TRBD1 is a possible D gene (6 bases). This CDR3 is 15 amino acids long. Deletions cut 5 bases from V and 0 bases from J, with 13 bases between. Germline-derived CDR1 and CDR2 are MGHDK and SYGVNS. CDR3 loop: CASSHRGGLNTEAFF. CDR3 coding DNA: TGTGCCAGCAGTCATAGGGGGGGACTGAACACTGAAGCTTTCTTT.

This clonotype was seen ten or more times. In DNA, the CDR3 is TGTGCCAGCAGTTTAGTTAGCAATCAGCCCCAGCATTTT. Translated, it gives CASSLVSNQPQHF. The genes are TRBV12-3 or TRBV12-4 and TRBJ1-5; D not resolved. This CDR3 spans 13 amino acids. Trimming pared 1 base from V and 0 bases from J, leaving 1 base between.

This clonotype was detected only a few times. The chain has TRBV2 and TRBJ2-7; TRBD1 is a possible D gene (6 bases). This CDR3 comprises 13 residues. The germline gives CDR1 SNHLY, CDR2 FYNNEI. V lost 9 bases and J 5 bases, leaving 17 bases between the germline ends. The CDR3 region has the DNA TGTGCCAGTACTATCAGGGGTCCCCACGAGCAGTACTTC. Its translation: CASTIRGPHEQYF. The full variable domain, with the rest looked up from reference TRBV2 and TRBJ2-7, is EPEVTQTPSHQVTQMGQEVILRCVPISNHLYFYWYRQILGQKVEFLVSFYNNEISEKSEIFDDQFSVERPDGSNFTLKIRSTKLEDSAMYFCASTIRGPHEQYFGPGTRLTVT.

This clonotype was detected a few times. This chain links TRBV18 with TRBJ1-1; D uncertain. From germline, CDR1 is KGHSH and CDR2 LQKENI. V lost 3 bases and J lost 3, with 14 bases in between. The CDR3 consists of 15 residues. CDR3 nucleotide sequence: TGTGCCAGCTCACCCCGGCGCGGGTCGGACACTGAAGCTTTCTTT. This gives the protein CASSPRRGSDTEAFF.

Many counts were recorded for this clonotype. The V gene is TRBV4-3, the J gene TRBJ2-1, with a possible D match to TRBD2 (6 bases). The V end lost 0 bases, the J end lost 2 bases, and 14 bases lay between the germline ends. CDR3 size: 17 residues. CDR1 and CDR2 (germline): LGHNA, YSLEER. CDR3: CASSQDPISGAYNEQFF. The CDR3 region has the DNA TGCGCCAGCAGCCAAGATCCCATTAGCGGCGCCTACAATGAGCAGTTCTTC.

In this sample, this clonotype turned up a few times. The CDR3 sequence is CSASDPRQGVQPQHF. The DNA of the CDR3 is TGCAGTGCTAGTGATCCGAGACAGGGGGTACAGCCCCAGCATTTT. The chain employs TRBV20-1 and TRBJ1-5, with 9 bases fitting TRBD1. CDR1 and CDR2 from the germline V gene are DFQATT and SNEGSKA (reference sequence). The junction had 10 bases not matched to a gene; V was cut back by 3 bases and J by 7 bases. The CDR3 consists of 15 residues.

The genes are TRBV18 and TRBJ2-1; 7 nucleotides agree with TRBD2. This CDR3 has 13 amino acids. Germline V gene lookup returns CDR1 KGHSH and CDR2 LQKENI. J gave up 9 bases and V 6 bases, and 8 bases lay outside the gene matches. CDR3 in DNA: TGTGCCAGCTCCCGGGACCCGGGGGGTGAGCAGTTCTTC. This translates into CASSRDPGGEQFF. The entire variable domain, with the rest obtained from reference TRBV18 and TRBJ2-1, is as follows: NAGVMQNPRHLVRRRGQEARLRCSPMKGHSHVYWYRQLPEEGLKFMVYLQKENIIDESGMPKERFSAEFPKEGPSILRIQQVVRGDSAAYFCASSRDPGGEQFFGPGTRLTVL.

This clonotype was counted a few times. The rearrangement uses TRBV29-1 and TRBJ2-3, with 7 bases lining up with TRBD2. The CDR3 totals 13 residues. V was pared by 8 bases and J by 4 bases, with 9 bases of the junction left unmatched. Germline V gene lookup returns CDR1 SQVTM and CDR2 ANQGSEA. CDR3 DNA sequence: TGCAGCTACGCGGGAGCGTATGCAGATACGCAGTATTTT. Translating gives CSYAGAYADTQYF.

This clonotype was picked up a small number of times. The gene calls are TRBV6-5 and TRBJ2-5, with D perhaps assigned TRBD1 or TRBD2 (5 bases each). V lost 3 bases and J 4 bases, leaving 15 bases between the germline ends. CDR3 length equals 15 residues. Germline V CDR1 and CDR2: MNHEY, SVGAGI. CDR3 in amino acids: CASSYLQGARETQYF. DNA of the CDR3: TGTGCCAGCAGTTATCTCCAGGGAGCGAGAGAGACCCAGTACTTC.

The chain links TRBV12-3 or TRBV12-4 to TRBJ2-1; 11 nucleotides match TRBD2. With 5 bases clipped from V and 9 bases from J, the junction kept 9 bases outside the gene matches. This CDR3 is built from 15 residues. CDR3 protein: CASSLTSGALGEQFF. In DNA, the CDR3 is TGTGCCAGCAGTCTGACTAGCGGGGCTTTGGGTGAGCAGTTCTTC.

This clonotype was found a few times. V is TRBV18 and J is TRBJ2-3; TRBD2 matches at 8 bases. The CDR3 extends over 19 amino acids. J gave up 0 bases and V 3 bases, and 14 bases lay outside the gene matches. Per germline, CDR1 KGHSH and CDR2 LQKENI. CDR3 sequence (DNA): TGTGCCAGCTCACCGGTGGCGGGAGGCCATACATCCAGCACAGATACGCAGTATTTT. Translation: CASSPVAGGHTSSTDTQYF.

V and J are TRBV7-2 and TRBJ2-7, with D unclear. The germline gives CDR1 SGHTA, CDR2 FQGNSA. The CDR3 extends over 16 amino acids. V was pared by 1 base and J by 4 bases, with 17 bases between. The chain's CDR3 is CASSLEPGPMYYEQYF. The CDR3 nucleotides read TGTGCCAGCAGCTTAGAACCCGGGCCGATGTATTACGAGCAGTACTTC.

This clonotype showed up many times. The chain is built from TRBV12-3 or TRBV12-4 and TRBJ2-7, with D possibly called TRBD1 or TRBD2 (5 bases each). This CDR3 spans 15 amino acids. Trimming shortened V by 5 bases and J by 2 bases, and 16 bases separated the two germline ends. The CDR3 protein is CASSNRSGRTYEQYF. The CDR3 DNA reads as TGTGCCAGCAGTAACCGATCGGGACGAACCTACGAGCAGTACTTC.

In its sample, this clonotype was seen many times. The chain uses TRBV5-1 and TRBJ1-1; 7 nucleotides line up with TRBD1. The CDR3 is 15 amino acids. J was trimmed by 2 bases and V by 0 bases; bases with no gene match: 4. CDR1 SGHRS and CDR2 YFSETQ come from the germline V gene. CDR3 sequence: CASSLVQGGNTEAFF. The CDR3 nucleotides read TGCGCCAGCAGCTTGGTTCAGGGGGGAAACACTGAAGCTTTCTTT.

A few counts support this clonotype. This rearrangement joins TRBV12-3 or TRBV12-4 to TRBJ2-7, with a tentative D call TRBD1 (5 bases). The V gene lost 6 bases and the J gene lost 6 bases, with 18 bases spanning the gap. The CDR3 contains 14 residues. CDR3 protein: CASSPGQPPAEQYF. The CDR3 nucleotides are TGTGCCAGCAGCCCCGGACAACCCCCGGCCGAGCAGTACTTC.

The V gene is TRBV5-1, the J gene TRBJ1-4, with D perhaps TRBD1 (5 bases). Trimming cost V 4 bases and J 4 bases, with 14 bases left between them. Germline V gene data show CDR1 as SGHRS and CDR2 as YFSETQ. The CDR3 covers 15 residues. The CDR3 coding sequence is TGCGCCAGCAGCGGACCCGGGACCGGTAATGAAAAACTGTTTTTT. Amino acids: CASSGPGTGNEKLFF.

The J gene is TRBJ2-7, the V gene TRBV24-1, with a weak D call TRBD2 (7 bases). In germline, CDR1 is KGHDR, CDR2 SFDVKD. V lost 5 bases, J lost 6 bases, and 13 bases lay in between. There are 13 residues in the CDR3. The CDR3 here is CATSAWEGGEQYF. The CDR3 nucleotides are TGTGCCACCAGTGCCTGGGAGGGGGGCGAGCAGTACTTC.

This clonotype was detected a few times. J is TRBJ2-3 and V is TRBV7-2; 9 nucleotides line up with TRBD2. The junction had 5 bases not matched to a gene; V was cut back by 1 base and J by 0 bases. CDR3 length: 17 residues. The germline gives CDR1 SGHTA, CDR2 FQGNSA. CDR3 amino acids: CASSLVWLAGSTDTQYF. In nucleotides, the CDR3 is TGTGCCAGCAGCTTAGTTTGGCTAGCGGGGAGCACAGATACGCAGTATTTT.

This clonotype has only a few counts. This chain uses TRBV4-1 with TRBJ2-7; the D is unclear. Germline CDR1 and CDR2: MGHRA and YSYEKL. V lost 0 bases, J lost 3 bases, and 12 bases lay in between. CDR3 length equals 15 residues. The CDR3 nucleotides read TGCGCCAGCAGCCAAGAAAGGACGAACTACTACGAGCAGTACTTC. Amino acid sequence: CASSQERTNYYEQYF.

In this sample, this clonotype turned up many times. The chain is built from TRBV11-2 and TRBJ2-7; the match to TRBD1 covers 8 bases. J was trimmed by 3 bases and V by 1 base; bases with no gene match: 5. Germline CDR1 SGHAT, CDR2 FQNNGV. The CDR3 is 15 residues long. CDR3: CASSLGGTGHYEQYF. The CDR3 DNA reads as TGTGCCAGCAGCTTAGGAGGGACAGGTCACTACGAGCAGTACTTC.